Sequencing of this T cell receptor (beta chain) was carried out in a study of identical twins. TCRdb re-called the 5' RACE reads with MiXCR, one entry per CDR3 protein. The data contain more than 650,000 distinct CDR3 sequences, around 5.7% of them singletons. The sequenced sample was naive T cells sorted from blood. The TCR originated in a man between 18 and 29 years old in good health.

CDR3 nucleotides: TGTGCCAGCAGTGAGCGGCTATCTGAGCAGTTCTTC. It specifies CASSERLSEQFF. The V call is TRBV6-1, the J call TRBJ2-1, with D hard to call. The V end was cut by 3 bases, the J end by 9 bases, with 9 bases between. Germline V gene lookup returns CDR1 MNHNS and CDR2 SASEGT. This CDR3 region has 12 residues.